This T cell receptor (beta chain) was sequenced during a study of blood T cell repertoires in COVID-19. Sequenced by immunoSEQ multiplex PCR; TCRdb stores in-frame clones only, minus some. The data contain 150,000 to 200,000 clones, roughly 83% of them singletons. Participants' reported clinical history set cohort assignment. Shortly before study entry, within 2 weeks, exposed participants had met a COVID-19 case. Unmatched junction bases numbered 7, after V lost 1 base and J lost 1 base. CDR3 length: 16 amino acids. Germline values: CDR1 MGHRA, CDR2 YSYEKL. The specimen was PBMCs or T cells enriched from blood (not recorded which). The gene calls are TRBV4-1 and TRBJ2-7; TRBD1 aligns across 7 bases. This TCR was recovered from an older man who had been exposed to COVID-19. CDR3: CASSQGAPGQSYEQYF. CDR3 nucleotide sequence: TGCGCCAGCAGCCAAGGGGCTCCGGGACAGTCCTACGAGCAGTACTTC.